The rows below give T cell receptor beta chains drawn from one sample of a study of breast tumors, draining lymph nodes, adjacent tissues. TCRdb re-derived calls from the multiplex PCR reads in MiXCR, one entry per CDR3 protein. The profile covers about 180,000 distinct CDR3 sequences, with around 35% appearing a single time and approximately 3.9% taken by the ten largest. The specimen was axillary lymph node tissue. These receptors all stem from a female donor with breast cancer. Some clones in this sample may be carry-over from other donors' samples. Each CDR3 is given with its conserved first and last residue. The D gene is left open where the match is weak. Size tells how often a clone was seen (once, few, many) or the class of an expanded clone, and some rows leave it out.

abundance,j_gene,d_gene,v_gene,CDR3aa,CDR3nt
-,TRBJ2-7,-,TRBV6-2/TRBV6-3,CASSHPHEQYF,TGTGCCAGCAGTCACCCCCACGAGCAGTACTTC
-,TRBJ1-6,-,TRBV12-3/TRBV12-4,CASSVGDSFNSPLHF,TGTGCCAGCAGTGTAGGCGACAGCTTTAATTCACCCCTCCACTTT
-,TRBJ1-4,-,TRBV2,CASSRSPVRGPTNEKLLF,TGTGCCAGCAGCCGAAGCCCCGTTCGGGGGCCAACTAATGAAAAACTCCTTTTT
many,TRBJ1-3,-,TRBV14,CASSQDRLLSGNTIYF,TGTGCCAGCAGCCAAGATCGGCTCCTCTCTGGAAACACCATATATTTT
many,TRBJ2-1,-,TRBV27,CASSLEWQGFRDEQFF,TGTGCCAGCAGTTTAGAGTGGCAGGGGTTTAGGGATGAGCAGTTCTTC
many,TRBJ2-1,TRBD2,TRBV20-1,CSAGGSLAGGVSDEQFF,TGCAGTGCGGGAGGGTCACTAGCGGGAGGAGTGTCCGATGAGCAGTTCTTC
many,TRBJ2-5,TRBD1,TRBV28,CASSGTTGKQETQYF,TGTGCCAGCAGTGGGACGACAGGGAAACAAGAGACCCAGTACTTC
-,TRBJ2-1,TRBD2,TRBV9,CASSSGGVNEQFF,TGTGCCAGCAGTAGCGGGGGGGTTAATGAGCAGTTCTTC
-,TRBJ1-2,-,TRBV19,CASSGSGWVDYGYTF,TGTGCCAGTAGTGGCTCAGGGTGGGTTGACTATGGCTACACCTTC
many,TRBJ1-2,-,TRBV6-1,CASSETQGSSGYTF,TGTGCCAGCAGTGAAACGCAGGGGAGTTCTGGCTACACCTTC
many,TRBJ2-7,-,TRBV29-1,CSVGPSSNEQYF,TGCAGCGTTGGCCCCTCGTCCAACGAGCAGTACTTC
many,TRBJ2-2,TRBD1,TRBV20-1,CSAKDRGLENTGELFF,TGCAGTGCGAAGGACAGGGGGCTCGAGAACACCGGGGAGCTGTTTTTT
many,TRBJ2-7,-,TRBV19,CASSPSGYEQYF,TGTGCCAGTAGTCCCAGCGGTTACGAGCAGTACTTC
-,TRBJ2-2,TRBD1,TRBV7-9,CASRQGRITGELFF,TGTGCCAGCAGACAGGGGAGAATAACCGGGGAGCTGTTTTTT
-,TRBJ2-5,-,TRBV27,CASSLTGLETQYF,TGTGCCAGCAGTTTGACGGGGTTAGAGACCCAGTACTTC
many,TRBJ2-7,TRBD2,TRBV19,CASSARWGLAASYEQYF,TGTGCCAGTAGTGCAAGGTGGGGACTAGCGGCGTCCTACGAGCAGTACTTC
many,TRBJ2-7,-,TRBV28,CASSFGSAYEQYF,TGTGCCAGCAGTTTCGGCAGTGCCTACGAGCAGTACTTC
many,TRBJ2-3,-,TRBV5-1,CASRGWASGTDTQYF,TGCGCCAGCAGGGGGTGGGCTAGCGGCACAGATACGCAGTATTTT